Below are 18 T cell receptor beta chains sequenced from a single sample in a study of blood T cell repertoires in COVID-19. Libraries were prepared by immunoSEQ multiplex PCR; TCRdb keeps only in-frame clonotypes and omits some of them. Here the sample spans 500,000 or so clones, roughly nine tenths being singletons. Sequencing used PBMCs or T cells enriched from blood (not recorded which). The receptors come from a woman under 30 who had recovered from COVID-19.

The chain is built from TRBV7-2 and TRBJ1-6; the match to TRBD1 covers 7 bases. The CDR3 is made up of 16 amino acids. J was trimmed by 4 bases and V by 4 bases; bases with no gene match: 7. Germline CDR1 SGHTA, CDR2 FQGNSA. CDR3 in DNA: TGTGCCAGCAGCTGGCAGGGGGAAGGGTATAATTCACCCCTCCACTTT. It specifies CASSWQGEGYNSPLHF.

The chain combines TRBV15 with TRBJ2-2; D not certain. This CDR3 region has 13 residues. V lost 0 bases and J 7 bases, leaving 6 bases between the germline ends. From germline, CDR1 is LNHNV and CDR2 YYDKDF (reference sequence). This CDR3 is CATSRDRVGELFF. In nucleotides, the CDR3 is TGTGCCACCAGCAGAGACCGAGTCGGGGAGCTGTTTTTT.

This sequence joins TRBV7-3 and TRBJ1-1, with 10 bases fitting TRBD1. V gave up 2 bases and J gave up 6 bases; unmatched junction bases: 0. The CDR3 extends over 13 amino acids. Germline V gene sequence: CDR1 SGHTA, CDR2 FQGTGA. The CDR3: CASSLGQGAEAFF. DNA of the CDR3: TGTGCCAGCAGCTTAGGACAGGGGGCTGAAGCTTTCTTT.

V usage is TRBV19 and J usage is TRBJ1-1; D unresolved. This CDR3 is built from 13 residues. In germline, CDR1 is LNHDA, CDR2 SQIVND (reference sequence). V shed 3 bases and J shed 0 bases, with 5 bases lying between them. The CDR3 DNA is TGTGCCAGTAGTATCTTTGTGAACACTGAAGCTTTCTTT. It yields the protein CASSIFVNTEAFF.

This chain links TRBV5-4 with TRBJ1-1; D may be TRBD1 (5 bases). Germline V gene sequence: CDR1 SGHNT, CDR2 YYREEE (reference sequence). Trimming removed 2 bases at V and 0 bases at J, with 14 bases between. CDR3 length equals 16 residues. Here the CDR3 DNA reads TGTGCCAGCAGCTTTGGGGGGGAAAGAATGAACACTGAAGCTTTCTTT. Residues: CASSFGGERMNTEAFF.

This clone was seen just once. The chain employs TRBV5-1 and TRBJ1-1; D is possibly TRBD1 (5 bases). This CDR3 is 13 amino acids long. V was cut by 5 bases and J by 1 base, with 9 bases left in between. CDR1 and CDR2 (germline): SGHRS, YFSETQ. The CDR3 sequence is CASRTTENTEAFF. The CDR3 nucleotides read TGCGCCAGCAGAACGACAGAGAACACTGAAGCTTTCTTT.

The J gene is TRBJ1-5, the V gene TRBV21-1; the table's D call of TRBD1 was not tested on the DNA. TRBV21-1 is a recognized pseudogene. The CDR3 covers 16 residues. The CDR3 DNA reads TGTGCCAGCAGCACCCCCGGGACACGGAGCAATCAGCCCCAGCATTTT. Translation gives CASSTPGTRSNQPQHF.

The CDR3 loop reads CASSLGQFYEQYF. CDR3 DNA: TGTGCCAGCAGCCTTGGACAGTTCTACGAGCAGTACTTC. The chain employs TRBV14 and TRBJ2-7; tentatively, D is TRBD1 (6 bases). CDR1 SGHDN and CDR2 FVKESK come from the germline V gene. This CDR3 has 13 residues. Trimming pared 4 bases from V and 3 bases from J, leaving 10 bases between.

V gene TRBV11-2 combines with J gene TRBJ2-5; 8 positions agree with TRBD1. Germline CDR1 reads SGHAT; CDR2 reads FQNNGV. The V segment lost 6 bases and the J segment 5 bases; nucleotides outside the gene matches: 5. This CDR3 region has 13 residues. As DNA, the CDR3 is TGTGCCAGCAGGCTAACAGGGGGGGAGACCCAGTACTTC. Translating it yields CASRLTGGETQYF.

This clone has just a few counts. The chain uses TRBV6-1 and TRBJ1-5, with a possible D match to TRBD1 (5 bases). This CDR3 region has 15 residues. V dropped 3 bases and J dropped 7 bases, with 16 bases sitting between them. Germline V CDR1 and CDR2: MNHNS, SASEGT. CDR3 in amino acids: CASSEGTGVGQPQHF. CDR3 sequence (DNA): TGTGCCAGCAGTGAGGGTACGGGGGTTGGGCAGCCCCAGCATTTT.

As DNA, the CDR3 is TGTGCCAGCAGTTTGTCCCCTGGAGATGGCTACACCTTC. Protein product: CASSLSPGDGYTF. The gene calls are TRBV12-3 or TRBV12-4 and TRBJ1-2; D remains unclear. The CDR3 runs to 13 residues. V shed 3 bases and J shed 6 bases, with 11 bases lying between them.

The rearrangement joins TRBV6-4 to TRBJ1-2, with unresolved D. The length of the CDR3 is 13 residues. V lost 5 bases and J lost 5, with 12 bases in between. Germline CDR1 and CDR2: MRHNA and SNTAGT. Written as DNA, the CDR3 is TGTGCCAGCAGTTCCGGGAACGGGTATGGCTACACCTTC. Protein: CASSSGNGYGYTF.

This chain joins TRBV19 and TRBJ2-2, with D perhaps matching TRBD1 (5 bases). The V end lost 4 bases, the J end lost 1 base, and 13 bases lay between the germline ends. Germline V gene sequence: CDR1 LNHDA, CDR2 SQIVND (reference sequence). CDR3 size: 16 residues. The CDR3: CASSRGRVENTGELFF. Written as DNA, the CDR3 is TGTGCCAGTAGTAGAGGCAGGGTGGAGAACACCGGGGAGCTGTTTTTT.

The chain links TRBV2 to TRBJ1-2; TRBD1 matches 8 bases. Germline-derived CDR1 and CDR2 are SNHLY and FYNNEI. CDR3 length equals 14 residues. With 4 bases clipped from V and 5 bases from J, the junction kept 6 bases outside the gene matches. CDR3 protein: CASSVRDRWYGYTF. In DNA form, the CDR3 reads TGTGCCAGCAGTGTGCGGGACAGGTGGTATGGCTACACCTTC.

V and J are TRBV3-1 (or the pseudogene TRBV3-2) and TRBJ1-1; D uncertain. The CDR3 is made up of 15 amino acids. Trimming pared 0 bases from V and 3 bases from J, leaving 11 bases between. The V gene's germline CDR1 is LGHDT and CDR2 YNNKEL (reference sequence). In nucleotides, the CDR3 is TGTGCCAGCAGCCAAGATGAGGGATGGGACACTGAAGCTTTCTTT. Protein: CASSQDEGWDTEAFF.

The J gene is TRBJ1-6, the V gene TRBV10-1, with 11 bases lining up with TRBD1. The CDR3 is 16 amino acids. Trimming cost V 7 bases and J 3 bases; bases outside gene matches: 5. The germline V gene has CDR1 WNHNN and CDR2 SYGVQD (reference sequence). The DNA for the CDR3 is TGCGCCAGCACGGACAGGGGGCAGATCTATAATTCACCCCTCCACTTT. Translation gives CASTDRGQIYNSPLHF.

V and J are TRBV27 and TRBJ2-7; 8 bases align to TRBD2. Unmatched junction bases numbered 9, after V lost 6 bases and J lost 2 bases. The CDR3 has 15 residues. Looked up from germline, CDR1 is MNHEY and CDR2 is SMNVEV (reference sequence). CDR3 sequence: CASSAISGGPYEQYF. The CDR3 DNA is TGTGCCAGCAGCGCTATAAGCGGGGGCCCCTACGAGCAGTACTTC.

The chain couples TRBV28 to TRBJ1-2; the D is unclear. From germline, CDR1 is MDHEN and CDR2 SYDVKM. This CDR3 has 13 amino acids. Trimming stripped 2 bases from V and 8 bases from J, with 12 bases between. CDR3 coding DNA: TGTGCCAGCAGTTTACCCCTCTCAGTCGGCTACACCTTC. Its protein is CASSLPLSVGYTF.